Presented here are 28 T cell receptor beta chains from one specimen sequenced in a study of T-cell memory formation after mild COVID-19. TCRdb used MiXCR to reprocess the 5' RACE reads, holding one entry per CDR3 protein. The sample lists approximately 190,000 distinct CDR3 sequences; approximately 20% were seen once. Sequencing input: PBMCs or a T cell subset sorted from them (not recorded which). These receptors originate from an adult woman who had mild COVID-19 (a few samples of this study predate the infection). Cell type and time point are not known.

The V and J genes are TRBV24-1 and TRBJ2-5; either TRBD1 or TRBD2 may fit D (7 bases each). Trimming shortened V by 4 bases and J by 5 bases, and 13 bases separated the two germline ends. CDR1 and CDR2 from the germline V gene are KGHDR and SFDVKD. The CDR3 consists of 14 residues. CDR3 in amino acids: CATSEGGGSETQYF. The CDR3 nucleotides are TGTGCCACCAGTGAGGGAGGGGGCAGTGAGACCCAGTACTTC.

There are a few counts of this clonotype. The CDR3 coding sequence is TGTGCCAGCAGGGGGGGCGTGGGCAGGGGTAAAGAGACCCAGTACTTC. This gives the protein CASRGGVGRGKETQYF. The chain joins TRBV27 to TRBJ2-5, with D perhaps being TRBD1 or TRBD2 (6 bases each). The CDR3 has 16 residues. Germline assignment: CDR1 MNHEY and CDR2 SMNVEV (reference sequence). The V and J ends lost 6 bases and 3 bases respectively, with 20 bases between them.

The rearrangement joins TRBV28 to TRBJ1-2; maybe TRBD1 (5 bases). Trimming removed 5 bases from V and 4 bases from J, with 17 bases in between. CDR1 MDHEN and CDR2 SYDVKM come from the germline V gene. CDR3 length: 15 amino acids. The CDR3 here is CASSRPPTGFYGYTF. Here the CDR3 DNA reads TGTGCCAGCAGTCGACCCCCTACAGGATTCTATGGCTACACCTTC.

This clonotype was counted between two and nine times. V and J are TRBV5-1 and TRBJ2-5, with 9 bases aligning to TRBD2. CDR1 is SGHRS and CDR2 is YFSETQ in the germline V gene. The CDR3 spans 17 residues. Trimming took 1 base from V and 0 from J; bases not matched to a gene: 7. This CDR3 reads CASSLSPSGVYQETQYF. In DNA, the CDR3 is TGCGCCAGCAGCTTGTCCCCTAGCGGGGTGTACCAAGAGACCCAGTACTTC.

V gene TRBV9 combines with J gene TRBJ2-6; 9 bases are shared with TRBD2. Germline V gives CDR1 SGDLS, CDR2 YYNGEE. V shed 4 bases and J 4 bases; nucleotides not matched to a gene: 12. The CDR3 is 18 amino acids. The CDR3 spells CASSRTLAGRSGANVLTF. Written as DNA, the CDR3 is TGTGCCAGCAGCCGGACTCTAGCGGGGAGGTCAGGGGCCAACGTCCTGACTTTC.

The sample holds one count of this clonotype. This chain joins TRBV20-1 and TRBJ2-3; 7 nucleotides line up with TRBD1. Germline V CDR1 and CDR2: DFQATT, SNEGSKA (reference sequence). V gave up 3 bases and J gave up 1 base; unmatched junction bases: 1. This CDR3 spans 13 amino acids. CDR3 sequence (DNA): TGCAGTGCTAGCACAGGGGGCACAGATACGCAGTATTTT. Amino acids: CSASTGGTDTQYF.

At least ten counts were recorded for this clonotype. The V gene is TRBV12-3 or TRBV12-4, the J gene TRBJ2-6; D ambiguous. V was clipped by 0 bases and J by 4 bases, with 4 bases between them. This CDR3 comprises 14 residues. CDR3 residues: CASSLASGANVLTF. The CDR3 region has the DNA TGTGCCAGCAGTTTAGCGAGCGGGGCCAACGTCCTGACTTTC.

This clonotype occurred a few times. The V call is TRBV7-9, the J call TRBJ2-3; tentatively, D is TRBD2 (5 bases). The CDR3 is 15 residues long. The V and J ends lost 2 bases and 1 base respectively, with 10 bases between them. Germline CDR1 SEHNR, CDR2 FQNEAQ (reference sequence). The CDR3 protein is CASSLSSVRTDTQYF. The CDR3 nucleotides read TGTGCCAGCAGCTTAAGTAGCGTACGCACAGATACGCAGTATTTT.

The V gene is TRBV24-1, the J gene TRBJ1-2; 9 bases match TRBD1. The CDR3 covers 16 residues. CDR1 and CDR2 (germline): KGHDR, SFDVKD. Germline trimming cut 6 bases from V and 4 bases from J; bases unmatched to any gene: 11. CDR3 bases: TGTGCCACCAGTCCCCGGACAGGGGTAAGAGGCTATGGCTACACCTTC. Its protein is CATSPRTGVRGYGYTF.

This clonotype was seen a handful of times. V gene TRBV29-1 combines with J gene TRBJ2-4, with D maybe TRBD1 (6 bases). There are 14 residues in the CDR3. V lost 6 bases to trimming and J lost 1 base, with 13 bases between them. CDR1 is SQVTM and CDR2 is ANQGSEA in the germline V gene. The CDR3 DNA follows: TGCAGCGTATTACCGACAGGCGCCAAAAACATTCAGTACTTC. It codes for CSVLPTGAKNIQYF.

The rearrangement uses TRBV20-1 and TRBJ2-1; 8 bases match TRBD2. The V segment lost 5 bases and the J segment 5 bases; nucleotides outside the gene matches: 14. The length of the CDR3 is 16 residues. Germline lookup yields CDR1 DFQATT and CDR2 SNEGSKA (reference sequence). The CDR3, as DNA: TGCAGTGCTTCAGATCCCGGCAGGACTAGCAACAATGAGCAGTTCTTC. It codes for CSASDPGRTSNNEQFF.

The chain recombines TRBV3-1 with TRBJ1-4, with 9 bases that match TRBD1. With V trimmed by 3 bases and J by 4 bases, 6 bases remained unmatched. Germline V gives CDR1 LGHDT, CDR2 YNNKEL (reference sequence). This CDR3 contains 16 residues. CDR3 sequence (DNA): TGTGCCAGCAGCCACGGGGGACAGGGCCTTAATGAAAAACTGTTTTTT. It translates to CASSHGGQGLNEKLFF.

This clonotype was recorded a few times. CDR3 amino acids: CSARDLDREGYTF. The CDR3 DNA reads as TGCAGTGCTAGAGATCTCGACAGGGAAGGCTACACCTTC. The chain carries TRBV20-1 and TRBJ1-2, with 7 bases identical to TRBD1. V shed 0 bases, J shed 8 bases, and the junction held 6 bases outside the gene matches. The CDR3 is made up of 13 amino acids. Germline assignment: CDR1 DFQATT and CDR2 SNEGSKA (reference sequence).

This chain links TRBV2 with TRBJ2-1; 8 bases are a match to TRBD2. In germline, CDR1 is SNHLY, CDR2 FYNNEI. CDR3 length: 16 amino acids. Germline trimming cut 0 bases from V and 8 bases from J; bases unmatched to any gene: 9. The CDR3 sequence: CASSEARGTSGYEQFF. Here the CDR3 DNA reads TGTGCCAGCAGTGAAGCGCGCGGGACTAGTGGATATGAGCAGTTCTTC.

The chain joins TRBV9 to TRBJ2-2; a possible D gene is TRBD2 (6 bases). The ends were cut back, 0 bases at V and 3 bases at J, with 6 bases in the middle. CDR1 and CDR2 (germline): SGDLS, YYNGEE. The CDR3 consists of 14 residues. The CDR3 nucleotides are TGTGCCAGCAGCGTAGGACTAGACACCGGGGAGCTGTTTTTT. Its protein is CASSVGLDTGELFF. Together with reference TRBV9 and TRBJ2-2, the CDR3 gives the full variable domain: DSGVTQTPKHLITATGQRVTLRCSPRSGDLSVYWYQQSLDQGLQFLIQYYNGEERAKGNILERFSAQQFPDLHSELNLSSLELGDSALYFCASSVGLDTGELFFGEGSRLTVL.

This clonotype occurred a few times. The CDR3 loop is CASSAWTRGPDTQYF. CDR3 nucleotides: TGTGCCAGCAGCGCGTGGACTAGAGGGCCAGATACGCAGTATTTT. The chain has TRBV9 and TRBJ2-3, with 7 bases fitting TRBD2. This CDR3 has 15 residues. Unmatched junction bases numbered 8, after V lost 3 bases and J lost 4 bases. CDR1 is SGDLS and CDR2 is YYNGEE in the germline V gene. Complete variable domain (other parts from reference TRBV9 and TRBJ2-3): DSGVTQTPKHLITATGQRVTLRCSPRSGDLSVYWYQQSLDQGLQFLIQYYNGEERAKGNILERFSAQQFPDLHSELNLSSLELGDSALYFCASSAWTRGPDTQYFGPGTRLTVL.

This clonotype occurred many times. The chain couples TRBV12-3 or TRBV12-4 to TRBJ2-1, with 8 bases fitting TRBD2. The trim removed 7 bases at V and 6 bases at J, leaving 11 bases unmatched. The CDR3 runs 15 residues. CDR3: CASMPTGTSANEQFF. In DNA, the CDR3 is TGTGCCAGCATGCCAACCGGGACTAGTGCCAATGAGCAGTTCTTC.

In this sample, this clonotype turned up a few times. DNA of the CDR3: TGTGCCAGCAGTTATTCACTCCTAGCGGGAGGTGGGTACAATGAGCAGTTCTTC. As protein: CASSYSLLAGGGYNEQFF. The chain joins TRBV6-5 to TRBJ2-1, with TRBD2 identical over 11 bases. In germline, CDR1 is MNHEY, CDR2 SVGAGI. This CDR3 is 18 amino acids long. With V trimmed by 3 bases and J by 4 bases, 11 bases remained unmatched.

V usage is TRBV15 and J usage is TRBJ2-7; a possible D gene is TRBD1 (6 bases). The CDR3 contains 14 residues. Deletions cut 2 bases from V and 1 base from J, with 9 bases between. Germline CDR1 is LNHNV and CDR2 is YYDKDF (reference sequence). CDR3 coding DNA: TGTGCCACCAGCAGAACAGGGTTGTCCTACGAGCAGTACTTC. The encoded protein is CATSRTGLSYEQYF.

The chain couples TRBV24-1 to TRBJ1-5, with 10 bases lining up with TRBD1. The CDR3 covers 13 residues. Germline V gene lookup returns CDR1 KGHDR and CDR2 SFDVKD. The ends lost 9 bases at V and 2 bases at J; junction bases unmatched: 0. The CDR3 region has the DNA TGTGCCACCGGGACAGGGGGCAATCAGCCCCAGCATTTT. Translation: CATGTGGNQPQHF.

The chain links TRBV2 to TRBJ2-5; D is unclear. This CDR3 has 12 amino acids. V was cut by 5 bases and J by 7 bases, with 11 bases left in between. Germline values: CDR1 SNHLY, CDR2 FYNNEI. This chain's CDR3 is CASSPTSGTQYF. CDR3 nucleotide sequence: TGTGCCAGCAGTCCAACGTCGGGGACCCAGTACTTC.

The J gene is TRBJ2-5, the V gene TRBV12-3 or TRBV12-4, with TRBD1 as a possible D gene (7 bases). V lost 4 bases and J 5 bases, leaving 20 bases between the germline ends. The CDR3 has 16 amino acids. This CDR3 is CASSSPTGRRGETQYF. The CDR3 bases are TGTGCCAGCAGTTCACCGACAGGGAGGAGGGGGGAGACCCAGTACTTC.

V is TRBV3-1 and J is TRBJ1-1, with no clear D. Germline CDR1 LGHDT, CDR2 YNNKEL (reference sequence). Trimming shortened V by 4 bases and J by 1 base, and 10 bases separated the two germline ends. The CDR3 covers 14 residues. CDR3 loop: CASSRADTNTEAFF. CDR3 in DNA: TGTGCCAGCAGCCGCGCCGACACGAACACTGAAGCTTTCTTT.

This clonotype was picked up one time. The chain links TRBV29-1 to TRBJ1-1, with TRBD1 matching 7 bases. There are 12 residues in the CDR3. Germline V gene data show CDR1 as SQVTM and CDR2 as ANQGSEA. J lost 4 bases, V lost 6 bases, and 5 bases had no gene match. CDR3 in DNA: TGCAGCGTCGACAGGGCGAGCACTGAAGCTTTCTTT. This translates into CSVDRASTEAFF.

The V call is TRBV6-2 or TRBV6-3, the J call TRBJ2-2; D call uncertain. The germline V gene encodes CDR1 MNHEY and CDR2 SVGEGT. Trimming shortened V by 2 bases and J by 4 bases, and 11 bases separated the two germline ends. CDR3 size: 15 residues. CDR3 protein: CASSYLPSSTGELFF. CDR3 coding DNA: TGTGCCAGCAGTTACCTCCCTTCAAGCACCGGGGAGCTGTTTTTT.

The chain combines TRBV15 with TRBJ1-4; maybe TRBD1 (6 bases). The CDR3 runs to 15 residues. Germline V gives CDR1 LNHNV, CDR2 YYDKDF (reference sequence). The germline V and J ends were trimmed by 0 bases and 8 bases, with 13 bases remaining between them. This chain's CDR3 is CATSRDRQVAEKLFF. The CDR3 coding sequence is TGTGCCACCAGCAGAGACCGACAGGTGGCCGAAAAACTGTTTTTT.

V is TRBV4-2 and J is TRBJ2-3, with 9 bases fitting TRBD2. Losses at the gene ends were 0 bases for V and 1 base for J; bases not matched to a gene: 8. The germline CDR1 and CDR2 sequences are LGHNA and YNFKEQ. CDR3 size: 18 residues. Written as DNA, the CDR3 is TGTGCCAGCAGCCAAGAGCTAGCGGGGTTAGCGGGCACAGATACGCAGTATTTT. This encodes CASSQELAGLAGTDTQYF.

This clonotype was seen repeatedly, ten times or more. V usage is TRBV7-2 and J usage is TRBJ2-1, with TRBD2 matching 11 bases. CDR1 and CDR2 from the germline V gene are SGHTA and FQGNSA. The CDR3 spans 17 residues. Trimming at V came to 5 bases and at J to 5 bases, leaving 11 bases not matched to a gene. The CDR3 here is CASSLLAGTSGNNEQFF. DNA for the CDR3: TGTGCCAGCAGCCTTTTAGCCGGGACTAGCGGAAACAATGAGCAGTTCTTC.